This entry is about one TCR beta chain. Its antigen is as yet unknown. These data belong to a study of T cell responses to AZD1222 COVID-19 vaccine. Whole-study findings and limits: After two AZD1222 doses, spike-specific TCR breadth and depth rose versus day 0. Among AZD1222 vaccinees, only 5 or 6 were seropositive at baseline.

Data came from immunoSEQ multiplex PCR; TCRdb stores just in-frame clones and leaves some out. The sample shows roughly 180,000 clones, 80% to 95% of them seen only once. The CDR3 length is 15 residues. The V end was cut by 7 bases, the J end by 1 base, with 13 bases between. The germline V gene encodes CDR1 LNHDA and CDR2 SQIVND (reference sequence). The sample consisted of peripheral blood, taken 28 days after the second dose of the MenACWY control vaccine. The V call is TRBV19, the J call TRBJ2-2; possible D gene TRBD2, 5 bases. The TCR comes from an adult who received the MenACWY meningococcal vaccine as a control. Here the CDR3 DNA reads TGTGCCAGTACCCTAGCTCAATTGAACACCGGGGAGCTGTTTTTT. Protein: CASTLAQLNTGELFF.